This passage covers 2 T cell receptor beta chains from one sample sequenced in a study of cytomegalovirus exposure and HLA in healthy donors. Assay used: immunoSEQ multiplex PCR; TCRdb lists only in-frame clones, some missing. The table lists roughly 98,000 clones, around nine tenths of them singletons. Material: PBMCs. The receptors were gathered from a woman in her 30s in good health and CMV-seronegative.

The chain employs TRBV13 and TRBJ1-3; TRBD1 matches 8 bases. V shed 5 bases, J shed 5 bases, and the junction held 5 bases outside the gene matches. The V gene's germline CDR1 is PRHDT and CDR2 FYEKMQ (reference sequence). This CDR3 region has 14 residues. In DNA, the CDR3 is TGTGCCAGCAGCGACGGACAGGGTCGAAACACCATATATTTT. Translation gives CASSDGQGRNTIYF.

The chain has TRBV2 and TRBJ2-7; D perhaps matches TRBD1 (5 bases). Trimming took off 6 bases at V and 2 bases at J, with 11 bases between the two ends. CDR3 size: 13 residues. CDR1 and CDR2 from the germline V gene are SNHLY and FYNNEI. CDR3 amino acids: CASRVRTTYEQYF. For the CDR3, the DNA is TGTGCCAGCAGAGTTAGGACAACCTACGAGCAGTACTTC.